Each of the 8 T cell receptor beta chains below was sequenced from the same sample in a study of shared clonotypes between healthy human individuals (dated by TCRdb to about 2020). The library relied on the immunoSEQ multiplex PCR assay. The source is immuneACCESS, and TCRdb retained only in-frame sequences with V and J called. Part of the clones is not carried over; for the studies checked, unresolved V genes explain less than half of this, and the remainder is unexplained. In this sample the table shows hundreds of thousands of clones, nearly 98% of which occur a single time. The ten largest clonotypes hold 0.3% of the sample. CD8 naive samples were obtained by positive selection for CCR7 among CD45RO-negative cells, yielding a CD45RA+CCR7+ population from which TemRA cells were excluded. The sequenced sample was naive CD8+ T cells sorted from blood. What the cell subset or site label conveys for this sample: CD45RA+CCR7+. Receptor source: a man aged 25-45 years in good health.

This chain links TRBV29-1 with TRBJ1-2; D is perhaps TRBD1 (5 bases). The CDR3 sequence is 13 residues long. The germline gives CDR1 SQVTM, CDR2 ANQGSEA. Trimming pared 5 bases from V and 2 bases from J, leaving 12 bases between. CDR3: CSVRDPRNYGYTF. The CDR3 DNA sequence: TGCAGCGTTCGGGACCCCAGGAACTATGGCTACACCTTC.

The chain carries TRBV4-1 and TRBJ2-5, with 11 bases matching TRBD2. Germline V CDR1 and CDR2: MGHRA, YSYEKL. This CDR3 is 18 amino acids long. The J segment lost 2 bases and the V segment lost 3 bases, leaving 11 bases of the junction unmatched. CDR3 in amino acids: CASSHPQGLAELQETQYF. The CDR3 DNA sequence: TGCGCCAGCAGCCACCCTCAGGGACTAGCGGAGCTGCAAGAGACCCAGTACTTC.

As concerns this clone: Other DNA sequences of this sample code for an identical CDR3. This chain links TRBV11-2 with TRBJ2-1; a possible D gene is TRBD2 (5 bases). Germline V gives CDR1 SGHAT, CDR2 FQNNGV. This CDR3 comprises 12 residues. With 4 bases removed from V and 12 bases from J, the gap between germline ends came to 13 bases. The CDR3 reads CASSSAGGRQFF. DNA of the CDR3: TGTGCCAGCAGCTCAGCCGGTGGGAGGCAGTTCTTC.

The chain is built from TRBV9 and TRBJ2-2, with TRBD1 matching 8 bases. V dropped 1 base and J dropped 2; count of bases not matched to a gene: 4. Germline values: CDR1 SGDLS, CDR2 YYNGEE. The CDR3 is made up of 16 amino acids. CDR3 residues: CASSVNPGGNTGELFF. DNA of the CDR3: TGTGCCAGCAGCGTAAATCCAGGGGGCAACACCGGGGAGCTGTTTTTT.

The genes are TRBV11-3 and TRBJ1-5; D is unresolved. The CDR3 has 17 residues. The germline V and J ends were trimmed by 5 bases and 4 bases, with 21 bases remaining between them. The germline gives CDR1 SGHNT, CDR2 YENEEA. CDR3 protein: CASSRIEGRMINQPQHF. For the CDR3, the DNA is TGTGCCAGCAGCCGAATCGAGGGCCGTATGATAAATCAGCCCCAGCATTTT.

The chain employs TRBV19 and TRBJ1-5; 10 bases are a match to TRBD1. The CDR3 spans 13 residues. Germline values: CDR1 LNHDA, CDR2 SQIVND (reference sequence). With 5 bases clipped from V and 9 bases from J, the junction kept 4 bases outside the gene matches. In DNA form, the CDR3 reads TGTGCCAGTAGTCCGGGACAGGGGTGGCCCCAGCATTTT. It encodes CASSPGQGWPQHF.

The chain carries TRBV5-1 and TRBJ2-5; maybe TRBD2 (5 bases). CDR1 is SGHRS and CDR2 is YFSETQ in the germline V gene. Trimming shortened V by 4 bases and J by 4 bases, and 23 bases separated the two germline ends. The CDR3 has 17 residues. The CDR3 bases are TGCGCCAGCAGCCGAACTGGACTTTTAGTCGGTGGAGAGACCCAGTACTTC. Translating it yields CASSRTGLLVGGETQYF.

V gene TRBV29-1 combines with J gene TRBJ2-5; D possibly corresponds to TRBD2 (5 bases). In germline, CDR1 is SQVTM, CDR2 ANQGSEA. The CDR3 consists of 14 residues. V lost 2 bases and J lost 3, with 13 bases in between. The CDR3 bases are TGCAGCGTTGAACGGAGCCAGCGGAAAGAGACCCAGTACTTC. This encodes CSVERSQRKETQYF.